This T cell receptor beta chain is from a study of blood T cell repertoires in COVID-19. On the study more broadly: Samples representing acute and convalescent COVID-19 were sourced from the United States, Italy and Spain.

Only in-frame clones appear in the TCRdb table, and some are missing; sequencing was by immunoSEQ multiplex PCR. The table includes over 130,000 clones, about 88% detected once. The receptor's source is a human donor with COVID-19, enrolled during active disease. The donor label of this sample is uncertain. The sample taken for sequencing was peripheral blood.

CDR3 residues: CASSMGVHNNQPQHF. The DNA of the CDR3 is TGTGCCAGTAGTATGGGAGTGCATAACAATCAGCCCCAGCATTTT. The chain carries TRBV19 and TRBJ1-5; D call uncertain. Germline CDR1 reads LNHDA; CDR2 reads SQIVND (reference sequence). The ends were cut back, 3 bases at V and 3 bases at J, with 12 bases in the middle. The CDR3 loop spans 15 amino acids.